This T cell receptor beta chain derives from a study of identical twins. Study outcomes and limitations: Cross-sectional statistical analysis was relied on for the conclusions, without the same donors being followed. Fewer insertions marked abundant cord blood beta clonotypes; young adult naive trended weakly, memory not at all. For zero-insertion analyses, partial confounding could come from invariant MAIT and iNKT cells.

Germline-derived CDR1 and CDR2 are MNHEY and SVGAGI. The CDR3 runs 15 residues. Trimming shortened V by 0 bases and J by 4 bases, and 12 bases separated the two germline ends. MiXCR, applied by TCRdb to the 5' RACE reads, yields one record per CDR3 protein. The table shows fewer than 250,000 distinct CDR3 sequences, with roughly 7% occurring only once. The table lists this clonotype with a few counts. The target antigen is unknown. The same sample was also used in a study of yellow fever vaccine responses in identical twins.

Sequencing was carried out using memory (CD45RO+) T cells sorted from blood. V and J are TRBV6-5 and TRBJ2-5; the D gene could be TRBD1 or TRBD2 (5 bases each). The TCR originated in a young woman in good health. The CDR3 sequence: CASSYSNLGGETQYF. CDR3 coding DNA: TGTGCCAGCAGTTACTCGAACCTTGGGGGAGAGACCCAGTACTTC.